Listed below are T cell receptor beta chains from one sample, sequenced in a study of T cell changes during pregnancy in multiple sclerosis. This table comes from immunoSEQ multiplex PCR, and its TCRdb copy is limited to in-frame clones, with some not included. The table shows 40,000 to 55,000 clones, with around 90% occurring only once. The sequencing used CD4+ T cells from peripheral blood mononuclear cells, collected before pregnancy. Every receptor here comes from a female donor with multiple sclerosis, enrolled in a pregnancy study. The CDR3 runs from the conserved cysteine through the conserved F or W. Fields, in order: clone size, V gene, J gene, D gene, CDR3 protein, CDR3 DNA. D genes are given only for firm matches. Size is stated for part of the rows, as once, few or many counts, or as a class when the clone is expanded.

>.|TRBV19|TRBJ2-5|TRBD2
CASSRRTSGPGETQYF
TGTGCCAGTAGTCGAAGGACTAGCGGCCCGGGGGAGACCCAGTACTTC
>.|TRBV28|TRBJ2-1|.
CASTGRIRAGMATNYNEQFF
TGTGCCAGTACTGGCCGTATAAGGGCGGGAATGGCCACAAACTACAATGAGCAGTTCTTC
>.|TRBV7-2|TRBJ1-3|TRBD1
CASSSTGQGFQIRDTIYF
TGTGCCAGCAGCTCTACGGGACAGGGGTTTCAAATAAGAGACACCATATATTTT
>.|TRBV9|TRBJ1-1|.
CASSVDPLPTRGNTEAFF
TGTGCCAGCAGCGTAGACCCCCTCCCGACCCGGGGGAACACTGAAGCTTTCTTT
>.|TRBV29-1|TRBJ2-5|.
CSVQRLEGTQYF
TGCAGCGTCCAGAGACTAGAAGGGACCCAGTACTTC
>.|TRBV7-9|TRBJ2-3|TRBD2
CASSQRLAGAADTQYF
TGTGCCAGCAGCCAAAGACTAGCGGGAGCCGCAGATACGCAGTATTTT
>.|TRBV19|TRBJ1-2|TRBD1
CASRTRPGGTYGYTF
TGTGCCAGTAGAACCAGACCAGGGGGCACCTATGGCTACACCTTC
>.|TRBV5-8|TRBJ2-5|.
CASSFRGSETQYF
TGTGCCAGCAGCTTCCGGGGGAGCGAGACCCAGTACTTC
>.|TRBV7-3|TRBJ2-3|.
CASSLRRADTQYF
TGTGCCAGCAGCTTAAGACGGGCAGATACGCAGTATTTT
>.|TRBV5-1|TRBJ1-3|TRBD1
CASSVETGGLNTIYF
TGCGCCAGCAGCGTGGAGACAGGGGGTTTAAACACCATATATTTT
>.|TRBV29-1|TRBJ1-1|.
CSVVTGMNTEAFF
TGCAGCGTTGTTACAGGGATGAACACTGAAGCTTTCTTT
>.|TRBV7-2|TRBJ2-1|TRBD2
CASSRTSGRSNEQFF
TGTGCCAGCAGCCGGACTAGCGGGAGGAGCAATGAGCAGTTCTTC
>.|TRBV13|TRBJ2-1|.
CAFSLLPTGEQFF
TGTGCCTTTTCGCTGCTCCCTACTGGTGAGCAGTTCTTC
>.|TRBV18|TRBJ2-1|TRBD1
CASSPVTGSRVNEQFF
TGTGCCAGCTCACCAGTGACAGGGTCGAGGGTTAATGAGCAGTTCTTC
>.|TRBV4-1|TRBJ2-7|TRBD2
CASSQRTSGSTHEQYF
TGCGCCAGCAGCCAAAGGACTAGCGGGAGCACCCACGAGCAGTACTTC
>.|TRBV6-1|TRBJ1-1|.
CASSLPYTEAFF
TGTGCCAGCAGCCTCCCCTACACTGAAGCTTTCTTT
>.|TRBV7-2|TRBJ2-7|.
CASSLSGGGGPYEQYF
TGTGCCAGCAGCTTATCCGGAGGAGGAGGCCCCTACGAGCAGTACTTC
>.|TRBV15|TRBJ2-7|TRBD1
CATSTRDRGKAGVGEQYF
TGTGCCACCAGCACCAGGGACAGGGGAAAGGCCGGGGTAGGCGAGCAGTACTTC
>.|TRBV18|TRBJ1-1|TRBD1
CASQVTGSTEAFF
TGTGCCAGCCAGGTGACAGGGAGCACTGAAGCTTTCTTT
>.|TRBV27|TRBJ1-2|.
CASGPRQGDGYTF
TGTGCCAGCGGTCCCCGGCAGGGCGATGGCTACACCTTC
>.|TRBV28|TRBJ1-2|.
CASSLSRGYTF
TGTGCCAGCAGTTTATCTAGAGGCTACACCTTC
>.|TRBV27|TRBJ2-1|TRBD2
CASSPAGLAGDNEQFF
TGTGCCAGCAGTCCCGCGGGGCTAGCGGGTGACAATGAGCAGTTCTTC
>few|TRBV20-1|TRBJ2-3|.
CSARRDTQYF
TGCAGTGCTAGGCGAGATACGCAGTATTTT
>.|TRBV28|TRBJ1-5|.
CASRPEGRSDQPQHF
TGTGCCAGCAGGCCAGAGGGGAGGTCGGATCAGCCCCAGCATTTT
>.|TRBV5-1|TRBJ1-1|.
CASSPDGRGIAEAFF
TGCGCCAGCAGCCCCGATGGACGGGGTATTGCTGAAGCTTTCTTT
>.|TRBV25-1|TRBJ1-5|.
CASSERGTPNQPQHF
TGTGCCAGCAGTGAAAGGGGGACACCTAATCAGCCCCAGCATTTT
>.|TRBV10-3|TRBJ2-4|.
CAIRGESGDIQYF
TGTGCCATCAGGGGCGAATCGGGGGACATTCAGTACTTC
>.|TRBV6-5|TRBJ2-1|TRBD2
CASTRTSGSGEQFF
TGTGCCAGCACCCGGACTAGCGGGAGCGGTGAGCAGTTCTTC
>once|TRBV29-1|TRBJ1-2|.
CSVDSQGQTYGYTF
TGCAGCGTTGATTCCCAGGGTCAAACCTATGGCTACACCTTC
>.|TRBV7-9|TRBJ1-1|.
CASSRLQGNTEAFF
TGTGCCAGCAGCCGACTTCAGGGGAACACTGAAGCTTTCTTT
>.|TRBV5-4|TRBJ2-5|TRBD2
CASSPGGLQETQYF
TGTGCCAGCAGCCCGGGGGGACTACAAGAGACCCAGTACTTC
>.|TRBV11-2|TRBJ1-1|TRBD1
CASSARVGRGFRDTEAFF
TGTGCCAGCAGCGCCCGAGTGGGCAGGGGGTTTAGGGACACTGAAGCTTTCTTT
>few|TRBV6-1|TRBJ2-3|.
CASRTSTDTQYF
TGTGCCAGCAGGACTAGCACAGATACGCAGTATTTT
>.|TRBV19|TRBJ2-3|TRBD2
CASSNHLAGFTDTQYF
TGTGCCAGTAGTAACCATCTAGCGGGGTTCACAGATACGCAGTATTTT
>.|TRBV28|TRBJ2-7|TRBD1
CASSLGAGGDEQYF
TGTGCCAGCAGTTTAGGGGCAGGGGGCGACGAGCAGTACTTC